This TCR beta chain was found in a study of T cell responses to AZD1222 COVID-19 vaccine. Only in-frame clones appear in the TCRdb table, and some are missing; sequencing was by immunoSEQ multiplex PCR. The data show roughly 120,000 clones, about four fifths seen once. Germline V gives CDR1 KGHSH, CDR2 LQKENI. The junction had 3 bases not matched to a gene; V was cut back by 5 bases and J by 2 bases. This CDR3 is built from 14 residues. The receptor's source is an adult in good health. Sequenced material: peripheral blood, taken on day 0 of AZD1222 vaccination. The chain couples TRBV18 to TRBJ1-5, with TRBD1 matching 7 bases. The CDR3 protein is CASSSGTGNQPQHF. CDR3 coding DNA: TGTGCCAGCTCAAGCGGGACAGGCAATCAGCCCCAGCATTTT.